A single sample is the source of the 8 T cell receptor beta chains below, sequenced in a study of regulatory T cells in long-lasting Graves disease. Researchers made TCR beta libraries by using iRepertoire HTBI primers and running Arm-PCR on CDR3 regions. TCRdb reprocessed the multiplex PCR reads with MiXCR, giving one entry per CDR3 protein. The repertoire consists of roughly 510,000 distinct CDR3 sequences, with roughly 16% occurring once and the leading ten covering about 12%. Time point: newly diagnosed GD, antithyroid drugs for less than 3 months. Making the TCR library involved RNA that had been extracted from PBMCs. These data are also associated with another study on T cells in Graves' hyperthyroidism and ophthalmopathy.

Specimen: peripheral blood mononuclear cells (PBMCs), collected at new diagnosis, from a patient treated with antithyroid drugs. Receptor source: a man aged 18 to 30 with Graves disease.

This clonotype was counted at least ten times. This chain connects TRBV29-1 to TRBJ2-3, with a tentative D call TRBD2 (6 bases). The germline gives CDR1 SQVTM, CDR2 ANQGSEA. The CDR3 runs to 14 residues. V lost 7 bases, J lost 0 bases, and 14 bases lay in between. CDR3 in DNA: TGCAGCGCCCAGGTTGGGACTAGCACAGATACGCAGTATTTT. Residues: CSAQVGTSTDTQYF.

This clonotype was seen ten or more times. The chain is built from TRBV3-1 and TRBJ1-1, with unresolved D. In germline, CDR1 is LGHDT, CDR2 YNNKEL (reference sequence). The CDR3 is made up of 13 amino acids. V was pared by 2 bases and J by 8 bases, with 12 bases between. DNA of the CDR3: TGTGCCAGCAGCCAATATCGTGGCGGAGAAGCTTTCTTT. Protein: CASSQYRGGEAFF.

This clonotype was recorded at least ten times. The chain employs TRBV20-1 and TRBJ2-3; D gene ambiguous. V lost 6 bases, J lost 6 bases, and 22 bases lay in between. CDR3 length equals 15 residues. Germline CDR1 DFQATT, CDR2 SNEGSKA (reference sequence). CDR3 bases: TGCAGTGCCCCCCCCCTGGCAGGCGGTCCGGATACGCAGTATTTT. Residues: CSAPPLAGGPDTQYF.

The CDR3 sequence is CASSESSGPNPKNIQYF. The DNA of the CDR3 is TGTGCCAGCAGTGAATCCAGCGGGCCGAACCCCAAAAACATTCAGTACTTC. The chain is built from TRBV28 and TRBJ2-4; tentative D call: TRBD2 (6 bases). Trimming removed 5 bases at V and 2 bases at J, with 19 bases between. Germline V gene sequence: CDR1 MDHEN, CDR2 SYDVKM. The CDR3 covers 17 residues.

Ten or more counts support this clonotype. A much larger clone differs from this one at a single base, so this may be a read error. The gene calls are TRBV3-1 and TRBJ2-7; D unclear. Germline CDR1 reads LGHDT; CDR2 reads YNNKEL (reference sequence). Trimming removed 0 bases at V and 5 bases at J, with 2 bases between. This CDR3 spans 11 amino acids. Here the CDR3 DNA reads TGTGCCAGCAGCCAAGACCACGAGCAGTACTTC. This sequence encodes CASSQDHEQYF.

In its sample, this clonotype was seen many times. The rearrangement links TRBV2 to TRBJ2-3; D may be TRBD1 (6 bases). The germline V and J ends were trimmed by 10 bases and 6 bases, with 23 bases remaining between them. CDR3 size: 15 residues. Germline CDR1 reads SNHLY; CDR2 reads FYNNEI. The CDR3 spells CATRAGAPRGDTQYF. The CDR3 coding sequence is TGTGCCACCCGGGCAGGGGCGCCTAGGGGCGATACGCAGTATTTT.

The V call is TRBV7-3, the J call TRBJ2-1, with TRBD1 matching 9 bases. Germline assignment: CDR1 SGHTA and CDR2 FQGTGA. J was trimmed by 1 base and V by 1 base; bases with no gene match: 2. CDR3 length: 16 residues. The chain's CDR3 is CASSLMGTGSYNEQFF. CDR3 coding DNA: TGTGCCAGCAGCTTAATGGGGACAGGGTCCTACAATGAGCAGTTCTTC. The full variable domain, completed using reference TRBV7-3 and TRBJ2-1, is GAGVSQTPSNKVTEKGKYVELRCDPISGHTALYWYRQSLGQGPEFLIYFQGTGAADDSGLPNDRFFAVRPEGSVSTLKIQRTERGDSAVYLCASSLMGTGSYNEQFFGPGTRLTVL.

This clonotype was counted only a few times. One junction end does not reproduce the germline sequence, and a read error may be involved. The gene calls are TRBV5-1 and TRBJ2-1; 9 nucleotides agree with TRBD2. The CDR3 contains 17 residues. In germline, CDR1 is SGHRS, CDR2 YFSETQ. The CDR3 spells CASSLAVGGGVGNGQFF. The CDR3 DNA reads TGCGCCAGCAGCTTGGCCGTTGGCGGGGGGGTCGGCAATGGGCAGTTCTTC.